These 14 T cell receptor beta chains share one sample of origin, sequenced in a study of blood T cells in healthy people across ages. It was with a sample-barcoded 5' primer and a J-beta primer mix that a second PCR of roughly 7 to 12 cycles was run. TCRdb fed the 5' RACE reads into MiXCR, producing one record per CDR3 protein. Of about 720,000 distinct CDR3 sequences in the sample, about a fifth were seen once. Sequencing was done on a sample of blood. These receptors came from a man in his 70s in good health.

The genes are TRBV14 and TRBJ2-5; 7 bases agree with TRBD1. The CDR3 extends over 14 amino acids. V gave up 2 bases and J gave up 2 bases; unmatched junction bases: 2. CDR1 SGHDN and CDR2 FVKESK come from the germline V gene. CDR3 region: CASSQQGVQETQYF. CDR3 coding DNA: TGTGCCAGCAGCCAACAGGGGGTGCAAGAGACCCAGTACTTC. Full variable domain (remainder filled in from reference TRBV14 and TRBJ2-5): EAGVTQFPSHSVIEKGQTVTLRCDPISGHDNLYWYRRVMGKEIKFLLHFVKESKQDESGMPNNRFLAERTGGTYSTLKVQPAELEDSGVYFCASSQQGVQETQYFGPGTRLLVL.

The chain has TRBV5-1 and TRBJ2-5, with D maybe TRBD1 (6 bases). Germline-derived CDR1 and CDR2 are SGHRS and YFSETQ. V lost 3 bases to trimming and J lost 4 bases, with 13 bases between them. The CDR3 has 14 amino acids. CDR3 sequence reads: CASSSVEGVETQYF. The CDR3 DNA reads as TGCGCCAGCAGCTCAGTCGAGGGGGTAGAGACCCAGTACTTC.

This clonotype was detected many times. The genes are TRBV29-1 and TRBJ2-3; 11 positions match TRBD2. Germline lookup yields CDR1 SQVTM and CDR2 ANQGSEA. The CDR3 loop spans 14 amino acids. With V trimmed by 3 bases and J by 5 bases, 4 bases remained unmatched. CDR3 sequence (DNA): TGCAGCGTTGATACTAGCGGGGGACGAGATACGCAGTATTTT. This sequence encodes CSVDTSGGRDTQYF.

This clonotype was picked up a small number of times. CDR3 sequence: CASSLRGLENTEAFF. CDR3 DNA sequence: TGTGCCAGCAGCTTGAGGGGCTTGGAGAACACTGAAGCTTTCTTT. J is TRBJ1-1 and V is TRBV5-6; TRBD1 might be the D (5 bases). The CDR3 loop spans 15 amino acids. Trimming shortened V by 1 base and J by 1 base, and 11 bases separated the two germline ends. CDR1 and CDR2 (germline): SGHDT, YYEEEE.

This clonotype was detected a few times. The V gene is TRBV9, the J gene TRBJ2-5; weak D call: TRBD1 (5 bases). The germline gives CDR1 SGDLS, CDR2 YYNGEE. Trimming took off 6 bases at V and 4 bases at J, with 19 bases between the two ends. The CDR3 runs 15 residues. The CDR3 coding sequence is TGTGCCAGCACCCCAGGGTGGTCGACCCCAGAGACCCAGTACTTC. Encoded protein: CASTPGWSTPETQYF.

In its sample, this clonotype was seen a few times. This chain uses TRBV20-1 with TRBJ2-7; D not certain. The V end lost 4 bases, the J end lost 5 bases, and 12 bases lay between the germline ends. The germline gives CDR1 DFQATT, CDR2 SNEGSKA (reference sequence). The CDR3 runs 12 residues. The CDR3 reads CSANGPAHEQYF. In DNA form, the CDR3 reads TGCAGTGCTAACGGACCGGCTCACGAGCAGTACTTC.

The chain links TRBV10-3 to TRBJ2-7; a weak D match, TRBD2 (5 bases). Trimming removed 0 bases at V and 3 bases at J, with 9 bases between. Germline-derived CDR1 and CDR2 are ENHRY and SYGVKD. CDR3 length equals 14 residues. CDR3 region: CAISESGTSYEQYF. CDR3 nucleotide sequence: TGTGCCATCAGTGAGTCGGGTACTAGCTACGAGCAGTACTTC.

This clonotype was picked up a small number of times. This rearrangement joins TRBV5-5 to TRBJ2-4, with D perhaps TRBD2 (6 bases). This CDR3 has 17 residues. CDR1 is SGHKS, CDR2 YYEKEE, per germline (reference sequence). V was shortened by 4 bases and J by 0 bases, with 17 bases between the two germline ends. Here the CDR3 reads CASSQVGGWRAKNIQYF. DNA of the CDR3: TGTGCCAGCAGCCAGGTGGGGGGATGGAGAGCCAAAAACATTCAGTACTTC. Supplemented by reference TRBV5-5 and TRBJ2-4, the full variable domain reads DAGVTQSPTHLIKTRGQQVTLRCSPISGHKSVSWYQQVLGQGPQFIFQYYEKEERGRGNFPDRFSARQFPNYSSELNVNALLLGDSALYLCASSQVGGWRAKNIQYFGAGTRLSVL.

This chain joins TRBV20-1 and TRBJ1-2; the D gene is possibly TRBD1 (6 bases). This CDR3 spans 13 amino acids. Trimming shortened V by 4 bases and J by 1 base, and 10 bases separated the two germline ends. CDR1 is DFQATT, CDR2 SNEGSKA, per germline (reference sequence). CDR3 DNA sequence: TGCAGTGCTACACGGACAGATAACTATGGCTACACCTTC. Translating gives CSATRTDNYGYTF.

This clonotype showed up just a few times. The chain is built from TRBV24-1 and TRBJ2-7, with TRBD1 matching over 8 bases. The length of the CDR3 is 15 residues. Germline values: CDR1 KGHDR, CDR2 SFDVKD. With 2 bases clipped from V and 3 bases from J, the junction kept 5 bases outside the gene matches. The CDR3 coding sequence is TGTGCCACCAGTGATTCCATAGGACAGGGCTACGAGCAGTACTTC. Residues: CATSDSIGQGYEQYF.

The chain combines TRBV5-1 with TRBJ1-4; tentative D call: TRBD1 (6 bases). The CDR3 length is 15 residues. Per germline, CDR1 SGHRS and CDR2 YFSETQ. Trimming removed 4 bases at V and 3 bases at J, with 13 bases between. DNA of the CDR3: TGCGCCAGCAGCAACAGGGAGGGGGCTAATGAAAAACTGTTTTTT. It yields the protein CASSNREGANEKLFF.

The sample holds many counts of this clonotype. This chain connects TRBV12-3 or TRBV12-4 to TRBJ1-5; D is perhaps TRBD1 (5 bases). V was trimmed by 8 bases and J by 7 bases, leaving 15 bases between them. The CDR3 spans 13 residues. As DNA, the CDR3 is TGTGCCAGCGGGCTGGGGGGTTCGCAGCCCCAGCATTTT. Its protein is CASGLGGSQPQHF.

The chain uses TRBV14 and TRBJ1-1, with 7 nucleotides matching TRBD1. V was clipped by 4 bases and J by 5 bases; unmatched bases: 4. The germline gives CDR1 SGHDN, CDR2 FVKESK. The CDR3 spans 13 residues. The CDR3 DNA follows: TGTGCCAGCAGCCCCAACAGGGGTACTGAAGCTTTCTTT. This encodes CASSPNRGTEAFF.

CDR3 loop: CSAGLYNEQFF. CDR3 bases: TGCAGCGCGGGACTTTACAATGAGCAGTTCTTC. The rearrangement links TRBV29-1 to TRBJ2-1; D may be TRBD2 (6 bases). Germline lookup yields CDR1 SQVTM and CDR2 ANQGSEA. The CDR3 totals 11 residues. Trimming removed 7 bases from V and 4 bases from J, with 8 bases in between.